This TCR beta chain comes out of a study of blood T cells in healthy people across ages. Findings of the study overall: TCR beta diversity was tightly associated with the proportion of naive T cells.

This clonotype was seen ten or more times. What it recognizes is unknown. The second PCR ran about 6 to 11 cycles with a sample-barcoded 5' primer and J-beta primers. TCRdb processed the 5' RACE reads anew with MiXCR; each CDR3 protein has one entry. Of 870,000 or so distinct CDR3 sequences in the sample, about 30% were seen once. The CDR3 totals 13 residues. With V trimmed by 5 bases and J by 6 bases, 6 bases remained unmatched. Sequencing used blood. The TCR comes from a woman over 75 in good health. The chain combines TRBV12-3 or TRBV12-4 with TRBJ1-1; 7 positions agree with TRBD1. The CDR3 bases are TGTGCCAGCAGTGAGAACAGGGGCCCTGAAGCTTTCTTT. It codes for CASSENRGPEAFF.